This T cell receptor beta chain was retrieved from a study of CD8 T cells in Susac syndrome. Study conclusions and caveats: Individuals included in the TCR sequencing and HLA analysis were acknowledged by the study to be relatively few in number.

There are 15 residues in the CDR3. The V gene end was trimmed by 0 bases and the J gene end by 7 bases; junction bases not matched to a gene: 7. Per germline, CDR1 GTSNPN and CDR2 SVGIG (reference sequence). This clonotype was detected only once. Antigen specificity is unknown. The authors reverse transcribed about 0.5 to 1 ug RNA with random hexamers. Across 54 Vbeta and 13 Jbeta, immunoSEQ multiplex PCR amplified TCR beta CDR3. TCRdb called the immunoSEQ multiplex PCR reads again in MiXCR, with one record for every CDR3 protein. Among about 190,000 distinct CDR3 sequences, roughly 95% were seen once, and the ten largest hold 0.098%.

The sequencing input was CD4+ T cells from PBMCs. The V call is TRBV30, the J call TRBJ2-1; the match to TRBD2 covers 9 bases. The sequence derives from a human donor with Susac syndrome. CDR3 protein: CAWSVQAGGHNEQFF. CDR3 coding DNA: TGTGCCTGGAGTGTACAAGCGGGGGGCCATAATGAGCAGTTCTTC.